A single sample is the source of the 7 T cell receptor beta chains below, sequenced in a study of blood T cells in healthy people across ages (dated by TCRdb to about 2015). Libraries were made using 5' RACE. The sample was run on an Illumina HiSeq 2500. A second PCR of roughly 6 to 11 cycles was performed with a sample-barcoded 5' primer and a J-beta primer mix. Using fastp at Q25 and MiXCR, TCRdb reprocessed the public reads and kept productive beta chains. For every CDR3 protein sequence, its rows merge into one entry that carries the most common genes and DNA. Recorded for this sample are a few hundred thousand distinct CDR3 sequences; roughly 28% of them occurred a single time. Less than 20% of the sample lies in the top ten. The sequenced material came from blood. Receptors originate from a woman aged 65 to 85 in good health.

This clonotype was seen a few times. This chain uses TRBV9 with TRBJ1-2, with D possibly being TRBD1 (6 bases). The CDR3 covers 13 residues. Trimming cost V 0 bases and J 7 bases, with 10 bases left between them. Per germline, CDR1 SGDLS and CDR2 YYNGEE. CDR3 sequence reads: CASSVGTGSGYTF. The DNA of the CDR3 is TGTGCCAGCAGCGTAGGAACAGGGAGTGGCTACACCTTC.

V usage is TRBV4-3 and J usage is TRBJ2-3; D might be TRBD2 (5 bases). Trimming stripped 0 bases from V and 11 bases from J, with 12 bases between. CDR1 LGHNA and CDR2 YSLEER come from the germline V gene. The CDR3 is 13 amino acids. CDR3 sequence: CASSQDVPGMQYF. CDR3 nucleotide sequence: TGCGCCAGCAGCCAAGATGTGCCGGGGATGCAGTATTTT.

This clonotype was seen a handful of times. CDR3 in DNA: TGCGCCAGCAGCCAGCGCTGGACGGAAGAGACCCAGTACTTC. Translation gives CASSQRWTEETQYF. The rearrangement uses TRBV4-3 and TRBJ2-5; D is undetermined. This CDR3 is 14 amino acids long. Trimming removed 3 bases at V and 3 bases at J, with 11 bases between. The germline V gene encodes CDR1 LGHNA and CDR2 YSLEER.

This clonotype has just a few counts. The chain employs TRBV6-2 or TRBV6-3 and TRBJ1-5; no reliable D call. V shed 5 bases and J shed 7 bases, with 21 bases lying between them. Germline V lookup: CDR1 MNHEY, CDR2 SVGEGT. The CDR3 is made up of 16 amino acids. The CDR3 DNA reads TGTGCCAGCAGTACCACCTACGGGCGGGGTGGCCAGCCCCAGCATTTT. Translated: CASSTTYGRGGQPQHF.

This clonotype was observed a handful of times. The rearrangement joins TRBV7-2 to TRBJ2-3; TRBD2 aligns across 12 bases. V shed 8 bases, J shed 4 bases, and the junction held 10 bases outside the gene matches. The CDR3 consists of 16 residues. Looked up from germline, CDR1 is SGHTA and CDR2 is FQGNSA. CDR3 DNA: TGTGCCAGCTCCGGGCGGCTAGCGGGGGGGGCAGATACGCAGTATTTT. Translated: CASSGRLAGGADTQYF. Supplemented by reference TRBV7-2 and TRBJ2-3, the full variable domain reads GAGVSQSPSNKVTEKGKDVELRCDPISGHTALYWYRQSLGQGLEFLIYFQGNSAPDKSGLPSDRFSAERTGGSVSTLTIQRTQQEDSAVYLCASSGRLAGGADTQYFGPGTRLTVL.

This clonotype was picked up many times. The chain uses TRBV5-6 and TRBJ2-7, with unresolved D. The CDR3 is made up of 14 amino acids. Germline V gene data show CDR1 as SGHDT and CDR2 as YYEEEE. The V end lost 4 bases, the J end lost 3 bases, and 14 bases lay between the germline ends. CDR3 nucleotides: TGTGCCAGCAGCCGACTCCCGGGCAACTACGAGCAGTACTTC. Protein sequence: CASSRLPGNYEQYF.

The chain carries TRBV7-3 and TRBJ1-1; no firm D call. Looked up from germline, CDR1 is SGHTA and CDR2 is FQGTGA. Trimming took 6 bases from V and 3 from J, leaving 17 bases between them. The CDR3 extends over 15 amino acids. The CDR3 protein is CASRGGGPRDTEAFF. CDR3 DNA: TGTGCCAGCAGAGGCGGAGGACCAAGGGACACTGAAGCTTTCTTT. The full variable domain, its missing parts supplied by reference TRBV7-3 and TRBJ1-1, is GAGVSQTPSNKVTEKGKYVELRCDPISGHTALYWYRQSLGQGPEFLIYFQGTGAADDSGLPNDRFFAVRPEGSVSTLKIQRTERGDSAVYLCASRGGGPRDTEAFFGQGTRLTVV.